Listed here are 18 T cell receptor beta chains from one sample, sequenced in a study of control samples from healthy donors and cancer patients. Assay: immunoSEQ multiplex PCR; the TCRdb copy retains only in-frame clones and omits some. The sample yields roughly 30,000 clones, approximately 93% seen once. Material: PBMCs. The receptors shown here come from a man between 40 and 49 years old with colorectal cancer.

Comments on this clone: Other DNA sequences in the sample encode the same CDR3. As DNA, the CDR3 is TGTGCCAGCAGCTGGACAGGGGATAGCAATCAGCCCCAGCATTTT. It is translated as CASSWTGDSNQPQHF. The chain recombines TRBV6-5 with TRBJ1-5; 9 positions agree with TRBD1. CDR1 MNHEY and CDR2 SVGAGI come from the germline V gene. V lost 6 bases, J lost 0 bases, and 3 bases stayed unmatched. The CDR3 extends over 15 amino acids.

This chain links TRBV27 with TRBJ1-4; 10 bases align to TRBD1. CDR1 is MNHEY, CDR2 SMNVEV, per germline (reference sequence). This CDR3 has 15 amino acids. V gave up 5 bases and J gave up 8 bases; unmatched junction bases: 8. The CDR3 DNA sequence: TGTGCCAGCAGTCCCCGGACAGGGGGGAGCGAAAAACTGTTTTTT. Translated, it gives CASSPRTGGSEKLFF.

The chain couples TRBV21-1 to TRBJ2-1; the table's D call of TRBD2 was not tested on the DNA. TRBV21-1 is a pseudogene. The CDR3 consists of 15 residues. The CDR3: CASSPVGGVIDEQFF. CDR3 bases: TGTGCCAGCAGCCCGGTGGGGGGGGTGATCGATGAGCAGTTCTTC.

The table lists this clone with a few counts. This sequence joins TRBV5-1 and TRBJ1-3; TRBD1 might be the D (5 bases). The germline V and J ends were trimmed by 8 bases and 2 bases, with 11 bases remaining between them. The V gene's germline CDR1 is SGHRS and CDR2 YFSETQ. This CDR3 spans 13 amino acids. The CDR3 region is CASGDSPGNTIYF. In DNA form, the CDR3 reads TGCGCCAGTGGAGACAGCCCTGGAAACACCATATATTTT.

Here the CDR3 reads CASSSHRGVAGNTIYF. CDR3 nucleotides: TGTGCCAGCAGCTCCCACAGGGGGGTGGCTGGAAACACCATATATTTT. The V and J genes are TRBV11-3 and TRBJ1-3, with 8 bases fitting TRBD1. The junction had 7 bases not matched to a gene; V was cut back by 4 bases and J by 2 bases. CDR3 length: 16 amino acids. CDR1 SGHNT and CDR2 YENEEA come from the germline V gene.

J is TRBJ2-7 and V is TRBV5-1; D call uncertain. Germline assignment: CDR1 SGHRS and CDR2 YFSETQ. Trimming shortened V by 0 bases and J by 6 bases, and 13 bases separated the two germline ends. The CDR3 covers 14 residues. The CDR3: CASSLGHPFLEQYF. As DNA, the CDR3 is TGCGCCAGCAGCTTGGGACACCCCTTTCTCGAGCAGTACTTC. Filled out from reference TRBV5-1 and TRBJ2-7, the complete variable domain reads KAGVTQTPRYLIKTRGQQVTLSCSPISGHRSVSWYQQTPGQGLQFLFEYFSETQRNKGNFPGRFSGRQFSNSRSEMNVSTLELGDSALYLCASSLGHPFLEQYFGPGTRLTVT.

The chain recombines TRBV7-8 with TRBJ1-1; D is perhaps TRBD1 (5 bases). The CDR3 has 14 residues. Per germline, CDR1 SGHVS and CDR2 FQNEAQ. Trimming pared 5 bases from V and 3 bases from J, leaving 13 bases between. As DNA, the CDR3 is TGTGCCAGCAGCGTAACTGACAGATACACTGAAGCTTTCTTT. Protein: CASSVTDRYTEAFF.

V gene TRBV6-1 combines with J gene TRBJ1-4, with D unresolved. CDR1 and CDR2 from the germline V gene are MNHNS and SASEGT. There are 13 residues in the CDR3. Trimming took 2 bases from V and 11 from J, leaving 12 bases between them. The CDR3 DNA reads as TGTGCCAGCAGTGAAAGAGAGGTCCGCAAACTGTTTTTT. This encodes CASSEREVRKLFF.

CDR3 DNA: TGCGCCAGCAGCCAGTCCGGGATATTGGAGGACTATGGCTACACCTTC. It encodes CASSQSGILEDYGYTF. This rearrangement joins TRBV4-3 to TRBJ1-2, with D unclear. The V gene's germline CDR1 is LGHNA and CDR2 YSLEER. CDR3 length: 16 residues. The germline V and J ends were trimmed by 3 bases and 3 bases, with 17 bases remaining between them.

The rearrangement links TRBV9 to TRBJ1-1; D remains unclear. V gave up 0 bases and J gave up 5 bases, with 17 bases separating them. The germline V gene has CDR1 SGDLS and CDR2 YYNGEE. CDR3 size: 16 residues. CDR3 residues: CASSVGQTTRGTEAFF. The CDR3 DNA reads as TGTGCCAGCAGCGTAGGACAAACCACACGAGGGACTGAAGCTTTCTTT. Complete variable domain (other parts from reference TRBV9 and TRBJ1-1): DSGVTQTPKHLITATGQRVTLRCSPRSGDLSVYWYQQSLDQGLQFLIQYYNGEERAKGNILERFSAQQFPDLHSELNLSSLELGDSALYFCASSVGQTTRGTEAFFGQGTRLTVV.

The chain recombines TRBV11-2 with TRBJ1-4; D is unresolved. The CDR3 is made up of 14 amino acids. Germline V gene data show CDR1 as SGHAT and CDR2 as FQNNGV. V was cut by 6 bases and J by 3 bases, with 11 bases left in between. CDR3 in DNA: TGTGCCAGCAGTCCGGGGTACCCTAATGAAAAACTGTTTTTT. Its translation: CASSPGYPNEKLFF.

The CDR3 here is CASSQSYRGRGNEQFF. The CDR3 bases are TGTGCCAGCAGTCAATCGTACAGGGGACGGGGCAATGAGCAGTTCTTC. The chain is built from TRBV27 and TRBJ2-1; 7 nucleotides match TRBD1. This CDR3 comprises 16 residues. V lost 5 bases, J lost 6 bases, and 13 bases stayed unmatched. Germline values: CDR1 MNHEY, CDR2 SMNVEV (reference sequence).

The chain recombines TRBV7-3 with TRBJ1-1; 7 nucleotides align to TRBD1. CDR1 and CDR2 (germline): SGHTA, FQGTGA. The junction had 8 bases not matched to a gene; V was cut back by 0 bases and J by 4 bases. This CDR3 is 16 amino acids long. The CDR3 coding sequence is TGTGCCAGCAGCTTAACTACTCCGCAGGGGGGCACTGAAGCTTTCTTT. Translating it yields CASSLTTPQGGTEAFF.

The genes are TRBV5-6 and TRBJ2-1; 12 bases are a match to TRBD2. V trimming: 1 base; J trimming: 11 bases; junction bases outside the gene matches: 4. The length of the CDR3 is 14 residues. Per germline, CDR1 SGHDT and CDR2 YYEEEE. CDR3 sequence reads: CASSLSSGGAKQFF. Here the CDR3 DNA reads TGTGCCAGCAGCTTGTCTAGCGGGGGGGCTAAGCAGTTCTTC. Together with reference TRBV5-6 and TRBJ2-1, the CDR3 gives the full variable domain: DAGVTQSPTHLIKTRGQQVTLRCSPKSGHDTVSWYQQALGQGPQFIFQYYEEEERQRGNFPDRFSGHQFPNYSSELNVNALLLGDSALYLCASSLSSGGAKQFFGPGTRLTVL.

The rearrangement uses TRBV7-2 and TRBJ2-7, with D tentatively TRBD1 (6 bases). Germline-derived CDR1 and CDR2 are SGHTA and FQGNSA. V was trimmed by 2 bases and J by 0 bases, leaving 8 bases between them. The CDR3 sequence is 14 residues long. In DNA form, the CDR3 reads TGTGCCAGCAGCTTATCGGACAGCTCCTACGAGCAGTACTTC. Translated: CASSLSDSSYEQYF.

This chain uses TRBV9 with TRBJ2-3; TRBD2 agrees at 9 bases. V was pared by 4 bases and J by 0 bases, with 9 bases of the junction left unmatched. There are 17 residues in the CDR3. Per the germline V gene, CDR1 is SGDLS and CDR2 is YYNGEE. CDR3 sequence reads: CASSPQLRGGSTDTQYF. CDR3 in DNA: TGTGCCAGCAGCCCCCAGCTGCGGGGGGGCAGCACAGATACGCAGTATTTT.

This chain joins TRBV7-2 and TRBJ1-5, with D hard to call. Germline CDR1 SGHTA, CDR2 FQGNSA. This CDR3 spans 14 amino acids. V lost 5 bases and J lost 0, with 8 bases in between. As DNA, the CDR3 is TGTGCCAGCAGCGCGGAGGTTAGCAATCAGCCCCAGCATTTT. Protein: CASSAEVSNQPQHF.

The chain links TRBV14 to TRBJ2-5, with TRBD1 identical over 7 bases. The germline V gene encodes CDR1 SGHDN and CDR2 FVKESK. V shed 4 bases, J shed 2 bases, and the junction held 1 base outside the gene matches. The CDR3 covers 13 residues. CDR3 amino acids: CASSRGQQETQYF. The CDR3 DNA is TGTGCCAGCAGCCGGGGACAGCAAGAGACCCAGTACTTC.